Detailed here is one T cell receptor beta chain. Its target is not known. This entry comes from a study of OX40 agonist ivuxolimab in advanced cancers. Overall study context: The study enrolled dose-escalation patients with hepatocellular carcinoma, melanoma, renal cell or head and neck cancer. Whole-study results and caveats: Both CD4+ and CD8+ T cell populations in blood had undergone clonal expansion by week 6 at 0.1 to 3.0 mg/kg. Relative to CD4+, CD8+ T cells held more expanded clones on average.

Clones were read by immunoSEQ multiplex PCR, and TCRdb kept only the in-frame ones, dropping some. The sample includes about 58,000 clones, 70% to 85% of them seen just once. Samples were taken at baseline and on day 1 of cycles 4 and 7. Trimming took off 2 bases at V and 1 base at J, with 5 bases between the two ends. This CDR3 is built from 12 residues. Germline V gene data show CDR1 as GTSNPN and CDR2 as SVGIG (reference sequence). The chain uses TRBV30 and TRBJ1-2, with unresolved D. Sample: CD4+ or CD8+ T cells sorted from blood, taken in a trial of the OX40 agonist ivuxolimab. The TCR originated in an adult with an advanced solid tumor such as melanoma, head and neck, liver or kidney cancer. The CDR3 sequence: CAWSISNYGYTF. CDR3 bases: TGTGCCTGGAGTATAAGTAACTATGGCTACACCTTC. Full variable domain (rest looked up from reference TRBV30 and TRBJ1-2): SQTIHQWPATLVQPVGSPLSLECTVEGTSNPNLYWYRQAAGRGLQLLFYSVGIGQISSEVPQNLSASRPQDRQFILSSKKLLLSDSGFYLCAWSISNYGYTFGSGTRLTVV.